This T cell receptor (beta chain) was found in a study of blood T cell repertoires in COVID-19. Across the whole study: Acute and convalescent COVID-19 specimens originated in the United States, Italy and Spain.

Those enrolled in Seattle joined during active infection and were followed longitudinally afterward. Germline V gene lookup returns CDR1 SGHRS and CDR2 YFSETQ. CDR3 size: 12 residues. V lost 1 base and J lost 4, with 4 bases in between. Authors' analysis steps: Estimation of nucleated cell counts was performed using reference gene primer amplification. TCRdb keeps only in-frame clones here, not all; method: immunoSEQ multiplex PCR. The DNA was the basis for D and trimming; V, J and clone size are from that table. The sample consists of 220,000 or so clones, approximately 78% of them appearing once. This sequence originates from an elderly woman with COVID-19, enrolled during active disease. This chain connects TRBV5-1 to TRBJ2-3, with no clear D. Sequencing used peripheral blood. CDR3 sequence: CASSLTADTQYF. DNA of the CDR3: TGCGCCAGCAGCTTGACGGCAGATACGCAGTATTTT.